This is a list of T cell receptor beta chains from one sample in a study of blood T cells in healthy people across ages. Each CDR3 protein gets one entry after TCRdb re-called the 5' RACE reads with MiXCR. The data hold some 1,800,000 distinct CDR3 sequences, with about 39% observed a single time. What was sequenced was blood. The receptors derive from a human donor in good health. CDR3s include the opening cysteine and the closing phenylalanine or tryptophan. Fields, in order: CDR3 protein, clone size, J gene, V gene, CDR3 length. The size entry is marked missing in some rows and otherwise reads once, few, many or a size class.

CDR3aa: CASSEVAAYEQYF
abundance: NA
j_gene: TRBJ2-7
v_gene: TRBV2
len: 13

CDR3aa: CASSTGLAASGGELFF
abundance: NA
j_gene: TRBJ2-2
v_gene: TRBV9
len: 16

CDR3aa: CASSLGGGAFF
abundance: few
j_gene: TRBJ1-1
v_gene: TRBV7-9
len: 11

CDR3aa: CASTQLRFVPTNEQFF
abundance: NA
j_gene: TRBJ2-1
v_gene: TRBV6-2/TRBV6-3
len: 16

CDR3aa: CASSFNGGQKYF
abundance: NA
j_gene: TRBJ2-7
v_gene: TRBV5-1
len: 12

CDR3aa: CASSLQQEYNEQFF
abundance: NA
j_gene: TRBJ2-1
v_gene: TRBV7-2
len: 14

CDR3aa: CASSLGRQGGSQYF
abundance: few
j_gene: TRBJ2-5
v_gene: TRBV7-2
len: 14

CDR3aa: CASSQDRVFYGYTF
abundance: NA
j_gene: TRBJ1-2
v_gene: TRBV4-3
len: 14

CDR3aa: CASSTTGGPDTQYF
abundance: few
j_gene: TRBJ2-3
v_gene: TRBV12-3/TRBV12-4
len: 14

CDR3aa: CASSSHPSYSNQPQHF
abundance: few
j_gene: TRBJ1-5
v_gene: TRBV7-2
len: 16

CDR3aa: CASSPNGAVDDTRYF
abundance: NA
j_gene: TRBJ2-3
v_gene: TRBV5-1
len: 15

CDR3aa: CASGLGDLAADTQYF
abundance: NA
j_gene: TRBJ2-3
v_gene: TRBV12-5
len: 15

CDR3aa: CASSQGLAENGELFF
abundance: few
j_gene: TRBJ2-2
v_gene: TRBV6-4
len: 15

CDR3aa: CASRANRGGGQDSNQPQHF
abundance: NA
j_gene: TRBJ1-5
v_gene: TRBV18
len: 19

CDR3aa: CSAWSGWTQYF
abundance: NA
j_gene: TRBJ2-5
v_gene: TRBV20-1
len: 11

CDR3aa: CAGSLVQGNGYTF
abundance: NA
j_gene: TRBJ1-2
v_gene: TRBV7-6
len: 13

CDR3aa: CASSPRWGGNEQFF
abundance: NA
j_gene: TRBJ2-1
v_gene: TRBV4-3
len: 14

CDR3aa: CSANDPWGQETQYF
abundance: NA
j_gene: TRBJ2-5
v_gene: TRBV20-1
len: 14

CDR3aa: CASSQDRVRAYEQYF
abundance: few
j_gene: TRBJ2-7
v_gene: TRBV4-3
len: 15

CDR3aa: CASSTGAGYTQYF
abundance: NA
j_gene: TRBJ2-3
v_gene: TRBV5-1
len: 13

CDR3aa: CASSPRTSGGDYNEQFF
abundance: many
j_gene: TRBJ2-1
v_gene: TRBV4-3
len: 17

CDR3aa: CASSLDIANGYTF
abundance: NA
j_gene: TRBJ1-2
v_gene: TRBV5-1
len: 13

CDR3aa: CASSLLAGAQTYEQYF
abundance: NA
j_gene: TRBJ2-7
v_gene: TRBV7-2
len: 16

CDR3aa: CSVIYGNTEAFF
abundance: once
j_gene: TRBJ1-1
v_gene: TRBV29-1
len: 12

CDR3aa: CAILSPGLAGGKDTQYF
abundance: NA
j_gene: TRBJ2-3
v_gene: TRBV10-3
len: 17

CDR3aa: CASSQASHQPQHF
abundance: NA
j_gene: TRBJ1-5
v_gene: TRBV4-1
len: 13

CDR3aa: CASSLAPLMIGGKGYTF
abundance: NA
j_gene: TRBJ1-2
v_gene: TRBV5-5
len: 17

CDR3aa: CASSLVAGGRTVGYTF
abundance: NA
j_gene: TRBJ1-2
v_gene: TRBV7-2
len: 16

CDR3aa: CASSRQVAYQPQHF
abundance: few
j_gene: TRBJ1-5
v_gene: TRBV2
len: 14

CDR3aa: CASSPHRTSGGDTQYF
abundance: NA
j_gene: TRBJ2-3
v_gene: TRBV6-2/TRBV6-3
len: 16

CDR3aa: CASSFFNLGRGLDNQPQHF
abundance: NA
j_gene: TRBJ1-5
v_gene: TRBV12-3/TRBV12-4
len: 19

CDR3aa: CASEPRGGRSADPETQYF
abundance: NA
j_gene: TRBJ2-5
v_gene: TRBV7-8
len: 18

CDR3aa: CASRALTGRSNQPQHF
abundance: few
j_gene: TRBJ1-5
v_gene: TRBV2
len: 16

CDR3aa: CASSLASDQYF
abundance: NA
j_gene: TRBJ2-5
v_gene: TRBV6-2/TRBV6-3
len: 11

CDR3aa: CSAFLSGNHEQYF
abundance: once
j_gene: NA
v_gene: TRBV20-1
len: 13

CDR3aa: CSVGGGQGLPCEQYF
abundance: NA
j_gene: TRBJ2-7
v_gene: TRBV29-1
len: 15

CDR3aa: CASSQGGATDTQYF
abundance: few
j_gene: TRBJ2-3
v_gene: TRBV4-2
len: 14

CDR3aa: CASSWGLALSGYTF
abundance: few
j_gene: TRBJ1-2
v_gene: TRBV5-6
len: 14

CDR3aa: CASSSSSGDGNTEAFF
abundance: NA
j_gene: TRBJ1-1
v_gene: TRBV5-1
len: 16

CDR3aa: CASRDPTGRNTEAFF
abundance: few
j_gene: TRBJ1-1
v_gene: TRBV27
len: 15

CDR3aa: CATGQGARNTYEQYF
abundance: NA
j_gene: TRBJ2-7
v_gene: TRBV10-3
len: 15

CDR3aa: CASSQDWGPRGDEQYF
abundance: NA
j_gene: NA
v_gene: TRBV4-3
len: 16

CDR3aa: CTSSWSGANVLTF
abundance: NA
j_gene: TRBJ2-6
v_gene: TRBV5-1
len: 13

CDR3aa: CASSSTWDTEAFF
abundance: NA
j_gene: TRBJ1-1
v_gene: TRBV11-3
len: 13

CDR3aa: CSVRGANYNEQFF
abundance: NA
j_gene: TRBJ2-1
v_gene: TRBV29-1
len: 13